This T cell receptor (beta chain) emerged from a study of T cell responses to AZD1222 COVID-19 vaccine. General observations from the study: It should be noted that donors were predominantly white British and more often female, and clonal diversity was possibly underestimated. Spike regions recognized by vaccine-associated CD4 TCRs spanned the protein, led by 160-218 and 743-854.

With respect to this clone: Its antigen is currently unknown.

Profiled with immunoSEQ multiplex PCR; TCRdb holds only in-frame clones, not every one. The sample has about 170,000 clones, 80% to 95% seen once; the top ten hold roughly 1.5%. V lost 6 bases to trimming and J lost 6 bases, with 15 bases between them. The CDR3 is 14 residues long. Germline V gene data show CDR1 as MNHEY and CDR2 as SVGAGI. The clonotype originates from an adult in good health. The sequenced sample was peripheral blood, obtained on day 0 of AZD1222 vaccination. The J gene is TRBJ1-5, the V gene TRBV6-5, with TRBD1 as a possible D gene (5 bases). The DNA of the CDR3 is TGTGCCAGCAGCCGACTCGGGGCAGGTCAGCCCCAGCATTTT. Translated, it gives CASSRLGAGQPQHF.